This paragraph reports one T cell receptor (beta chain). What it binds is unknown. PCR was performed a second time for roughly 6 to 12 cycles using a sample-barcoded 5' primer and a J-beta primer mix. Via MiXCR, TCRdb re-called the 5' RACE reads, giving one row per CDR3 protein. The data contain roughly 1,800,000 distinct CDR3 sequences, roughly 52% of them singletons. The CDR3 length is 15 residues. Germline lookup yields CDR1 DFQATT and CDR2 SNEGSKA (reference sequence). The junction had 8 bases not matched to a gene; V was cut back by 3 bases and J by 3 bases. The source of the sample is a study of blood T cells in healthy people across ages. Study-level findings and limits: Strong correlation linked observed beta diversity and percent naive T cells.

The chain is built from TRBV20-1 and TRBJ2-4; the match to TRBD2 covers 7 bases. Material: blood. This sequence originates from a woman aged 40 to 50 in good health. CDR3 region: CSASDPREGKNIQYF. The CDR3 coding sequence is TGCAGTGCTAGTGACCCCAGGGAGGGCAAAAACATTCAGTACTTC.